This note documents a single TCR beta chain sequence. As yet, its antigen is unknown. The record originates from a study of CD8 T cells in ankylosing spondylitis. MiXCR, run by TCRdb on the 5' RACE reads, gives a single entry per CDR3 protein. The table lists 30,000 to 45,000 distinct CDR3 sequences, approximately 10% of them singletons. Study-level points and caveats: Significant enrichment of disease-linked clones was reportedly seen in matched ankylosing spondylitis synovial fluid.

The V end lost 5 bases, the J end lost 0 bases, and 11 bases lay between the germline ends. This CDR3 comprises 14 residues. CDR1 and CDR2 (germline): MNHEY, SVGEGT. The TCR was taken from a male donor with ankylosing spondylitis. The sample consisted of synovial fluid, either unsorted or a sorted T cell fraction (not recorded which). The V call is TRBV6-2 or TRBV6-3, the J call TRBJ2-7; a possible D gene is TRBD2 (6 bases). Written as DNA, the CDR3 is TGTGCCAGCAGTCTAGGGGACTCCTCCTACGAGCAGTACTTC. Translating gives CASSLGDSSYEQYF.